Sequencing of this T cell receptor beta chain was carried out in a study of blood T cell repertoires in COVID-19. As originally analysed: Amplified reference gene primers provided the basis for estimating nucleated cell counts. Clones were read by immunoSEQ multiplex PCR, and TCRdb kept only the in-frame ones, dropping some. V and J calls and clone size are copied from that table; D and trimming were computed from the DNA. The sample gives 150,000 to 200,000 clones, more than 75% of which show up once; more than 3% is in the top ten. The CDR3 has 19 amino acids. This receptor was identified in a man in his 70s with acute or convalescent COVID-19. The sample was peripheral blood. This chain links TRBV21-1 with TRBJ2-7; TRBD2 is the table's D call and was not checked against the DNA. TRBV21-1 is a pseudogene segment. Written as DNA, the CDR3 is TGTGCCAGCAGCGTCCTGGGATCGGGGGTAAGCGACAGCACCTACGAGCAGTACTTC. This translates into CASSVLGSGVSDSTYEQYF.